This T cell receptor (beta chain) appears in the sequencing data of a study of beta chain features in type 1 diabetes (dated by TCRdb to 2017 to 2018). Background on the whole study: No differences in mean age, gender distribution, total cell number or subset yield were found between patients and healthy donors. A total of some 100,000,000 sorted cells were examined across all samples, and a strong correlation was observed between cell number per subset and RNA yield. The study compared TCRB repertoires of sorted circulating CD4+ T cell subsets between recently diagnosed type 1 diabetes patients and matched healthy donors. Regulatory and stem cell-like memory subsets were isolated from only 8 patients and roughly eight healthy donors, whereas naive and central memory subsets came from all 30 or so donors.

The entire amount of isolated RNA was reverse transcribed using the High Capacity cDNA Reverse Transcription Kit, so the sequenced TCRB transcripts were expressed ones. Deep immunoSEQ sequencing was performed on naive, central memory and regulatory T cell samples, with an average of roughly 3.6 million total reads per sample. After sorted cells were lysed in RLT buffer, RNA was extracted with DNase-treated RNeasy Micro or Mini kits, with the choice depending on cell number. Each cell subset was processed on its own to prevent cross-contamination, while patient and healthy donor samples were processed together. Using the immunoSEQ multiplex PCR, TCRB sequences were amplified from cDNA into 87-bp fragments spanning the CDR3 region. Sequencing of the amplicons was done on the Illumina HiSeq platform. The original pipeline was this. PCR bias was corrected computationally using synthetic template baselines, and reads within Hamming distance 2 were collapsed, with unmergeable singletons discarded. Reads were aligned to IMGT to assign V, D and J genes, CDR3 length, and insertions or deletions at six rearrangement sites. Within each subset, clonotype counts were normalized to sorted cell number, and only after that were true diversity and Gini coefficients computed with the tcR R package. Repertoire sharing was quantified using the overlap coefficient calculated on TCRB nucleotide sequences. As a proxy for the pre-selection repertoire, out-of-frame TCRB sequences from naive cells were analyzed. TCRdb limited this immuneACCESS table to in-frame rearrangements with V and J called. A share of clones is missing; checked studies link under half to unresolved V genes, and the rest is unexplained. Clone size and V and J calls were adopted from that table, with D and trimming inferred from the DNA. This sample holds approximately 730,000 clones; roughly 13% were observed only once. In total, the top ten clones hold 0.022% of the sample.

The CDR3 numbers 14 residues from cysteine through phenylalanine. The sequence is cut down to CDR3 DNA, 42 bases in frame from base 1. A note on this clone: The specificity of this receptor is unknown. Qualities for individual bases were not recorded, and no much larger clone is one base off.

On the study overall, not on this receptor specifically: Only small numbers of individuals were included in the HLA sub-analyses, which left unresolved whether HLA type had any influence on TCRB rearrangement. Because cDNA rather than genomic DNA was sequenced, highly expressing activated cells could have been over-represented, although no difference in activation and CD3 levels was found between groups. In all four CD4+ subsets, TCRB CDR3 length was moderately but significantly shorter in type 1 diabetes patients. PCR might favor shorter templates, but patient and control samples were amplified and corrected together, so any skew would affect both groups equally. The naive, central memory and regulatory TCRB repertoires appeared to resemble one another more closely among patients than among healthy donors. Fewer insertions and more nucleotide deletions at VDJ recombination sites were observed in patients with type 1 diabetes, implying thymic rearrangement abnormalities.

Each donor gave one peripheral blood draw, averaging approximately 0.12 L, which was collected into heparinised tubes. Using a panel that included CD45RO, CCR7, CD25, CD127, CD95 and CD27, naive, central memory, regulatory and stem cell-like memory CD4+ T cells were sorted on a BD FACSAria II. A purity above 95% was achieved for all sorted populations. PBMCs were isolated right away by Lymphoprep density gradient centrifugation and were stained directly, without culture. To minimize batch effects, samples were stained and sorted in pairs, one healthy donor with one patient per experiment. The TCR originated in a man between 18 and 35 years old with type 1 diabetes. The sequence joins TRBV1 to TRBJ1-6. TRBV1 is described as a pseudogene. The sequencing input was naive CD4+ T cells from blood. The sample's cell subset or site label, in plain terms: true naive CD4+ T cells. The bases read TGCACCAGCAGCCACGAGGGGACGAATTCACCCCTCCACTTT. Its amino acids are CTSSHEGTNSPLHF.